Listed here are 23 T cell receptor beta chains from one sample, sequenced in a study of identical twins. TCRdb analysed the 5' RACE reads with MiXCR anew, one entry per CDR3 protein. The table includes hundreds of thousands of distinct CDR3 sequences, 5.5% to 6.5% detected once. What was sequenced was naive T cells sorted from blood. Every receptor here comes from a man younger than 35 in good health.

This clonotype appeared a few times. The gene calls are TRBV27 and TRBJ2-2, with 8 positions matching TRBD2. V shed 1 base, J shed 5 bases, and the junction held 6 bases outside the gene matches. The CDR3 consists of 16 residues. Looked up from germline, CDR1 is MNHEY and CDR2 is SMNVEV (reference sequence). In DNA form, the CDR3 reads TGTGCCAGCAGTTTATTGGTGGCTAGCGGGACCGGGGAGCTGTTTTTT. Encoded protein: CASSLLVASGTGELFF.

This clonotype came up many times. This chain uses TRBV20-1 with TRBJ2-7, with 8 bases matching TRBD2. CDR1 and CDR2 from the germline V gene are DFQATT and SNEGSKA (reference sequence). The junction had 3 bases not matched to a gene; V was cut back by 5 bases and J by 3 bases. There are 12 residues in the CDR3. CDR3 protein: CSARGGLYEQYF. In nucleotides, the CDR3 is TGCAGTGCTCGGGGGGGGCTCTACGAGCAGTACTTC.

The chain employs TRBV24-1 and TRBJ2-3, with D unresolved. CDR3 length: 13 amino acids. With 5 bases removed from V and 4 bases from J, the gap between germline ends came to 9 bases. Germline values: CDR1 KGHDR, CDR2 SFDVKD. The DNA of the CDR3 is TGTGCCACCAGTGGAGTCTTCCCAGATACGCAGTATTTT. This translates into CATSGVFPDTQYF.

This clonotype has just a few counts. CDR3 loop: CASSTGFSGANVLTF. The CDR3 DNA is TGTGCCAGCAGCACAGGGTTCTCTGGGGCCAACGTCCTGACTTTC. The chain is built from TRBV7-9 and TRBJ2-6; a weak D match, TRBD1 (6 bases). Trimming took off 5 bases at V and 0 bases at J, with 8 bases between the two ends. This CDR3 is 15 amino acids long. Germline V CDR1 and CDR2: SEHNR, FQNEAQ (reference sequence).

This clonotype appeared many times. The chain employs TRBV21-1 and TRBJ2-7; TRBD1 is the table's D call, not checked against the DNA. TRBV21-1 is a pseudogene segment. The CDR3 extends over 15 amino acids. The chain's CDR3 is CASSKEVARAYEQYV. The CDR3 DNA is TGTGCCAGCAGCAAGGAGGTCGCCAGGGCCTACGAGCAGTACGTC.

This clonotype was seen more than once but under ten times. The chain recombines TRBV11-1 with TRBJ1-3, with 8 bases aligning to TRBD1. There are 15 residues in the CDR3. V lost 6 bases, J lost 3 bases, and 7 bases stayed unmatched. Looked up from germline, CDR1 is SGHAT and CDR2 is FQDESV (reference sequence). The CDR3 here is CASSSDRAIGNTIYF. CDR3 sequence (DNA): TGTGCCAGCAGTTCGGACAGGGCGATTGGAAACACCATATATTTT.

This clonotype was detected only a few times. The chain uses TRBV18 and TRBJ1-4; possibly TRBD1 for D (6 bases). CDR3 size: 15 residues. Germline V lookup: CDR1 KGHSH, CDR2 LQKENI. Trimming shortened V by 6 bases and J by 5 bases, and 16 bases separated the two germline ends. CDR3 DNA: TGTGCCAGCTCGCCCGGACAGAATATAAATGAAAAACTGTTTTTT. It translates to CASSPGQNINEKLFF.

The chain has TRBV4-1 and TRBJ2-7; D unresolved. V lost 0 bases to trimming and J lost 3 bases, with 6 bases between them. CDR1 MGHRA and CDR2 YSYEKL come from the germline V gene. There are 13 residues in the CDR3. CDR3 loop: CASSQEASYEQYV. The CDR3 DNA is TGCGCCAGCAGCCAAGAAGCCAGCTACGAGCAGTACGTC.

This clonotype was detected only a few times. This sequence joins TRBV12-3 or TRBV12-4 and TRBJ2-5; 9 bases line up with TRBD1. The CDR3 totals 15 residues. The V gene end was trimmed by 0 bases and the J gene end by 5 bases; junction bases not matched to a gene: 4. The CDR3 protein is CASSLAGTGRETQYF. The DNA of the CDR3 is TGTGCCAGCAGTTTAGCTGGGACAGGGAGGGAGACCCAGTACTTC.

Many counts were recorded for this clonotype. V is TRBV5-1 and J is TRBJ2-1, with 8 bases identical to TRBD2. Germline V CDR1 and CDR2: SGHRS, YFSETQ. The CDR3 totals 15 residues. J lost 9 bases, V lost 5 bases, and 13 bases had no gene match. The CDR3 sequence: CASRTSGSLGGEQFF. For the CDR3, the DNA is TGCGCCAGCAGGACGAGCGGGAGTCTTGGAGGTGAGCAGTTCTTC.

With respect to this clonotype: It may be a read error: a sequence one base away is much more abundant. V is TRBV15 and J is TRBJ1-1; possibly TRBD1 for D (5 bases). V shed 1 base and J shed 4 bases, with 16 bases lying between them. The CDR3 consists of 16 residues. Germline V gene data show CDR1 as LNHNV and CDR2 as YYDKDF (reference sequence). The CDR3 DNA sequence: TGTGCCACCAGCAGAGTTCCAGGGCGGAGTGGCACTGAAGCTTTCTTT. It yields the protein CATSRVPGRSGTEAFF.

In its sample, this clonotype was seen many times. J is TRBJ2-1 and V is TRBV7-9; 8 nucleotides align to TRBD2. The V and J ends lost 6 bases and 16 bases, in that order; junction bases with no gene match: 8. CDR3 length equals 11 residues. Germline values: CDR1 SEHNR, CDR2 FQNEAQ (reference sequence). CDR3 sequence reads: CASRSLADEFF. The CDR3 nucleotides read TGTGCCAGCAGGTCACTAGCGGATGAATTCTTC. Full variable domain (rest looked up from reference TRBV7-9 and TRBJ2-1): DTGVSQNPRHKITKRGQNVTFRCDPISEHNRLYWYRQTLGQGPEFLTYFQNEAQLEKSRLLSDRFSAERPKGSFSTLEIQRTEQGDSAMYLCASRSLADEFFGPGTRLTVL.

This clonotype occurred many times. This chain connects TRBV20-1 to TRBJ1-1; 7 nucleotides match TRBD1. This CDR3 has 12 residues. V gave up 5 bases and J gave up 1 base; unmatched junction bases: 1. Per the germline V gene, CDR1 is DFQATT and CDR2 is SNEGSKA (reference sequence). The CDR3 DNA sequence: TGCAGTGCTTGGACAGGGAACACTGAAGCTTTCTTT. This encodes CSAWTGNTEAFF.

Ten or more counts support this clonotype. The chain uses TRBV29-1 and TRBJ2-1; 11 nucleotides agree with TRBD2. The germline gives CDR1 SQVTM, CDR2 ANQGSEA. There are 15 residues in the CDR3. J was trimmed by 9 bases and V by 6 bases; bases with no gene match: 13. The CDR3 DNA follows: TGCAGCGTCCCGGTTGCTAGCGGGAGGTCAAGTGAGCAGTTCTTC. This gives the protein CSVPVASGRSSEQFF.

This clonotype was counted a few times. The chain uses TRBV9 and TRBJ1-3; no definite D call. With 0 bases removed from V and 2 bases from J, the gap between germline ends came to 3 bases. The CDR3 is made up of 13 amino acids. Germline V gene lookup returns CDR1 SGDLS and CDR2 YYNGEE. Written as DNA, the CDR3 is TGTGCCAGCAGCGTAGCTCCTGGAAACACCATATATTTT. Translated: CASSVAPGNTIYF.

This clonotype has more than one count but fewer than ten. The chain uses TRBV15 and TRBJ1-5; D not certain. This CDR3 spans 15 amino acids. The V end was cut by 1 base, the J end by 1 base, with 8 bases between. Germline V gene lookup returns CDR1 LNHNV and CDR2 YYDKDF (reference sequence). As DNA, the CDR3 is TGTGCCACCAGCAGAGCCGGGGTAAGCAATCAGCCCCAGCATTTT. Encoded protein: CATSRAGVSNQPQHF.

This clonotype was seen just once. The rearrangement uses TRBV20-1 and TRBJ2-1; 7 positions match TRBD2. The ends lost 0 bases at V and 9 bases at J; junction bases unmatched: 8. The CDR3 is 14 amino acids. In germline, CDR1 is DFQATT, CDR2 SNEGSKA (reference sequence). The CDR3 protein is CSAREVGGPTEQFF. The CDR3 bases are TGCAGTGCTAGAGAAGTGGGAGGGCCGACTGAGCAGTTCTTC.

This chain uses TRBV6-1 with TRBJ2-5; 8 bases align to TRBD2. Germline V gene data show CDR1 as MNHNS and CDR2 as SASEGT. The J segment lost 4 bases and the V segment lost 6 bases, leaving 7 bases of the junction unmatched. The CDR3 runs to 14 residues. This chain's CDR3 is CASRRTSPSETQYF. The CDR3 DNA follows: TGTGCCAGCAGGAGGACTAGCCCGTCAGAGACCCAGTACTTC.

This clonotype has ten or more counts. The chain carries TRBV28 and TRBJ2-2; D may be TRBD2 (5 bases). The CDR3 has 19 amino acids. CDR1 MDHEN and CDR2 SYDVKM come from the germline V gene. Trimming removed 2 bases at V and 1 base at J, with 20 bases between. The CDR3 reads CASSLIGLSADQNTGELFF. The CDR3 nucleotides read TGTGCCAGCAGTTTAATCGGACTCTCGGCTGATCAGAACACCGGGGAGCTGTTTTTT.

This clonotype was counted only a few times. This sequence joins TRBV6-1 and TRBJ1-1; D is perhaps TRBD1 (6 bases). The CDR3 totals 13 residues. V was pared by 3 bases and J by 3 bases, with 8 bases between. Germline CDR1 and CDR2: MNHNS and SASEGT. In nucleotides, the CDR3 is TGTGCCAGCAGTGACTGGACAGACACTGAAGCTTTCTTT. Translating it yields CASSDWTDTEAFF.

This sequence joins TRBV12-3 or TRBV12-4 and TRBJ2-7; the D is unclear. This CDR3 region has 13 residues. V lost 5 bases, J lost 4 bases, and 12 bases lay in between. CDR3 region: CASSLIGRYEQYV. In nucleotides, the CDR3 is TGTGCCAGCAGTCTAATCGGACGGTACGAGCAGTACGTC.

This clonotype was seen repeatedly, ten times or more. V and J are TRBV29-1 and TRBJ2-1; 11 positions match TRBD2. The CDR3 has 16 residues. V shed 7 bases, J shed 7 bases, and the junction held 15 bases outside the gene matches. CDR1 is SQVTM and CDR2 is ANQGSEA in the germline V gene. Written as DNA, the CDR3 is TGCAGCGCAACCCGATTACTAGCGGGAGAATCGAATGAGCAGTTCTTC. Its translation is CSATRLLAGESNEQFF.

This clonotype occurred many times. This chain links TRBV7-9 with TRBJ2-1; no definite D call. In germline, CDR1 is SEHNR, CDR2 FQNEAQ (reference sequence). V lost 1 base, J lost 1 base, and 8 bases lay in between. This CDR3 comprises 15 residues. The CDR3 nucleotides read TGTGCCAGCAGCTTAGAGGGTTGGTCCTACAATGAGCAGTTCTTC. Its protein product is CASSLEGWSYNEQFF. Complete variable domain (other parts from reference TRBV7-9 and TRBJ2-1): DTGVSQNPRHKITKRGQNVTFRCDPISEHNRLYWYRQTLGQGPEFLTYFQNEAQLEKSRLLSDRFSAERPKGSFSTLEIQRTEQGDSAMYLCASSLEGWSYNEQFFGPGTRLTVL.